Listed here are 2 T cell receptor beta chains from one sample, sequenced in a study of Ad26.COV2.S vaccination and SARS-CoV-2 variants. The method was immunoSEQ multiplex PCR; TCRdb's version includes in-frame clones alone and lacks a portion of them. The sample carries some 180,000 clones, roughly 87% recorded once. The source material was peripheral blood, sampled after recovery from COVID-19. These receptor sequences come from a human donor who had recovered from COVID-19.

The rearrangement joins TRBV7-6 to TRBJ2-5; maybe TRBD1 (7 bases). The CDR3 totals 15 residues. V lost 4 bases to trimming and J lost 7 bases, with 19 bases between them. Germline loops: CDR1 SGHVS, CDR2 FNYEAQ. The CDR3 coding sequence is TGTGCCAGCAGCTCAGGGGGTGCGGGGTACGGGACCCAGTACTTC. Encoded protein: CASSSGGAGYGTQYF.

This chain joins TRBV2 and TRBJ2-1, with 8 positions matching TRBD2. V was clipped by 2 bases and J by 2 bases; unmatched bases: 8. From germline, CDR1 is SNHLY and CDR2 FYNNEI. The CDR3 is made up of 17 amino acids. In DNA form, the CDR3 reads TGTGCCAGCAGTGAATCCGGGACTAGTTTCGCCTACAATGAGCAGTTCTTC. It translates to CASSESGTSFAYNEQFF.